The source of this TCR beta chain is a study of naive and memory T cell subsets. The study's findings and limits: Clonotypes are single alpha or beta chains, not paired receptors. Expression changes during T cell differentiation may affect RNA-based TCR counts.

After the first PCR, alpha and beta chain libraries were processed separately. Worth noting for this clonotype: Its antigen remains unidentified.

An equimolar mix of two oligonucleotides served as the beta constant-region primer for TRBC1 and TRBC2. Nested alpha and beta constant-region primers with the SP2 primer drove four PCR rounds on ligated cDNA. A single record per CDR3 protein comes from TCRdb applying MiXCR to the UMI-ligation and nested PCR reads. The repertoire has more than 100,000 distinct CDR3 sequences, roughly 32% of them found once; the top ten carry 0.75% to 1%. Sequencing was performed on central memory CD4+ T cells from blood. The clonotype was recovered from a human donor in good health.

CDR3 sequence reads: CASRHWTSGSYNEQFF. In DNA form, the CDR3 reads TGTGCCAGCAGGCACTGGACTAGCGGTTCCTACAATGAGCAGTTCTTC. The rearrangement uses TRBV7-2 and TRBJ2-1; 10 bases are a match to TRBD2. This CDR3 spans 16 amino acids. Germline V gives CDR1 SGHTA, CDR2 FQGNSA. The trim removed 6 bases at V and 1 base at J, leaving 6 bases unmatched.